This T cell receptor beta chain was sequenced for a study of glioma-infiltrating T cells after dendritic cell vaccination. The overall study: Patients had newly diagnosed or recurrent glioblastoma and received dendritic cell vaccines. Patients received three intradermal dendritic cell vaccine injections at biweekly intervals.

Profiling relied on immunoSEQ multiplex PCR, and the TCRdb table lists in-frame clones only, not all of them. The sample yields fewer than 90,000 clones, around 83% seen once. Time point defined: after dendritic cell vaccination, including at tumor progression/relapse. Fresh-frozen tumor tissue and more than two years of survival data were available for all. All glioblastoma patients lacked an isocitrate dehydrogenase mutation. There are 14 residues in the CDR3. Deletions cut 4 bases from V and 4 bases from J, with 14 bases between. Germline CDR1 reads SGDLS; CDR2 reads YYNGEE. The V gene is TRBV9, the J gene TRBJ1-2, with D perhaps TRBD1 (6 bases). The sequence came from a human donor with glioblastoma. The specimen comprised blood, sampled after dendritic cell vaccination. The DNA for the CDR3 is TGTGCCAGCAGCAACAGGGACGTTGGCTATGGCTACACCTTC. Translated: CASSNRDVGYGYTF.